The 8 T cell receptor beta chains below all came from one sample that was sequenced in a study of follicular helper T cells after annual influenza vaccination. Profiling relied on immunoSEQ multiplex PCR, and the TCRdb table lists in-frame clones only, not all of them. Here the sample spans about 10,000 clones, roughly 80% being singletons. Time point in this sample: 2015-2016 season, 7 days after influenza vaccination. Sequences were derived from CXCR5+ CD38- circulating T follicular helper cells from blood, sampled 7 days after influenza vaccination. Subset specified: circulating Tfh, non-naive CD4+CXCR5+PD-1+ (ICOS+CD38+ or ICOS-CD38-). These TCRs come from an adult who received the influenza vaccine.

This chain connects TRBV9 to TRBJ2-3; the match to TRBD2 covers 7 bases. With 4 bases clipped from V and 1 base from J, the junction kept 9 bases outside the gene matches. This CDR3 spans 16 amino acids. The germline CDR1 and CDR2 sequences are SGDLS and YYNGEE. The CDR3 DNA reads TGTGCCAGCAGCCCCCCCGGACTAGTGGGCACAGATACGCAGTATTTT. This encodes CASSPPGLVGTDTQYF.

In DNA form, the CDR3 reads TGTGCCAGCAGCCTCCCGGATGTTGACAGGGTACGAACCAATGAGCAGTTCTTC. Amino acid sequence: CASSLPDVDRVRTNEQFF. The rearrangement links TRBV11-2 to TRBJ2-1; 7 positions agree with TRBD1. Trimming at V came to 5 bases and at J to 6 bases, leaving 19 bases not matched to a gene. Germline lookup yields CDR1 SGHAT and CDR2 FQNNGV. The CDR3 spans 18 residues.

This chain joins TRBV9 and TRBJ2-2, with D hard to call. CDR1 and CDR2 from the germline V gene are SGDLS and YYNGEE. The CDR3 loop spans 13 amino acids. The ends were cut back, 0 bases at V and 6 bases at J, with 6 bases in the middle. CDR3 DNA sequence: TGTGCCAGCAGCGTAGGGGGTTCCGGGGAGCTGTTTTTT. The encoded protein is CASSVGGSGELFF.

The chain joins TRBV6-1 to TRBJ1-5; D may be TRBD1 (5 bases). The germline V gene encodes CDR1 MNHNS and CDR2 SASEGT. The CDR3 runs 13 residues. V shed 8 bases and J shed 6 bases, with 14 bases lying between them. The CDR3 sequence is CASRGESGQPQHF. The CDR3 coding sequence is TGTGCCAGCCGAGGGGAGTCAGGTCAGCCCCAGCATTTT.

The genes are TRBV11-2 and TRBJ1-1; 7 bases align to TRBD1. The CDR3 loop spans 19 amino acids. In germline, CDR1 is SGHAT, CDR2 FQNNGV. V shed 5 bases and J 0 bases; nucleotides not matched to a gene: 18. CDR3 DNA: TGTGCCAGCAGCCGAGGCCTGGGACAGAAAACCGCTATGAACACTGAAGCTTTCTTT. Protein: CASSRGLGQKTAMNTEAFF.

The CDR3 coding sequence is TGTGCCAGCAGCTTAGAGGGGGGGCTGAACAATCAGCCCCAGCATTTT. It encodes CASSLEGGLNNQPQHF. The chain recombines TRBV7-8 with TRBJ1-5; D may be TRBD1 (6 bases). The CDR3 totals 16 residues. The V and J ends lost 1 base and 3 bases respectively, with 13 bases between them. Germline V gives CDR1 SGHVS, CDR2 FQNEAQ.

This chain uses TRBV19 with TRBJ2-1; D is undetermined. V lost 3 bases and J 7 bases, leaving 10 bases between the germline ends. The germline CDR1 and CDR2 sequences are LNHDA and SQIVND (reference sequence). The CDR3 spans 13 residues. The CDR3 DNA is TGTGCCAGTAGTATGGTATTACGGAATGAGCAGTTCTTC. Encoded protein: CASSMVLRNEQFF.

The rearrangement uses TRBV20-1 and TRBJ2-7; D is ambiguous. Germline V gives CDR1 DFQATT, CDR2 SNEGSKA (reference sequence). The CDR3 has 11 residues. The V and J ends lost 3 bases and 2 bases respectively, with 5 bases between them. CDR3 loop: CSARGPYEQYF. CDR3 sequence (DNA): TGCAGTGCTAGGGGTCCCTACGAGCAGTACTTC.